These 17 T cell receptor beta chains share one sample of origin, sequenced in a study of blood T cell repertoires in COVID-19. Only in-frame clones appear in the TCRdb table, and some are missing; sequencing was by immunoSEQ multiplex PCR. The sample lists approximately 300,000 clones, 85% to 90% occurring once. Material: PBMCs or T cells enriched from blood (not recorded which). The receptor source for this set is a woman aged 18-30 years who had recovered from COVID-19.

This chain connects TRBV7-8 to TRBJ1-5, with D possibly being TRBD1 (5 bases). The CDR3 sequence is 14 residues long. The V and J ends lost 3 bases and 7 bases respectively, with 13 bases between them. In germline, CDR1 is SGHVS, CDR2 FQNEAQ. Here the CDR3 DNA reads TGTGCCAGCAGCTTTTCGGGGGAGGACCAGCCCCAGCATTTT. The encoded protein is CASSFSGEDQPQHF.

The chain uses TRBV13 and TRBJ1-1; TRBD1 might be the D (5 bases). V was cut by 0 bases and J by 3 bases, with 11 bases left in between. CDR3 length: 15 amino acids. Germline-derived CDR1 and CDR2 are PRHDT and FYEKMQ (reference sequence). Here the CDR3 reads CASSLGLRGDTEAFF. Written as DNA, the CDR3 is TGTGCCAGCAGCTTAGGACTTAGGGGCGACACTGAAGCTTTCTTT.

Written as DNA, the CDR3 is TGTGCCAGCAGAGACTGGGACAGCCTGTCGGTTGGCTACACCTTC. Residues: CASRDWDSLSVGYTF. The chain combines TRBV2 with TRBJ1-2; 7 positions match TRBD1. J was trimmed by 7 bases and V by 6 bases; bases with no gene match: 14. Germline V CDR1 and CDR2: SNHLY, FYNNEI. This CDR3 comprises 15 residues.

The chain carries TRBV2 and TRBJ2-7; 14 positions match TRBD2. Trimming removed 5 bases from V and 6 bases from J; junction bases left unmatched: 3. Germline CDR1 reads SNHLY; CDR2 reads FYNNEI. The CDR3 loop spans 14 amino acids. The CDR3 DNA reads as TGTGCCAGCAGTCGACTAGCGGGAGGGAGCGAGCAGTACTTC. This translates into CASSRLAGGSEQYF.

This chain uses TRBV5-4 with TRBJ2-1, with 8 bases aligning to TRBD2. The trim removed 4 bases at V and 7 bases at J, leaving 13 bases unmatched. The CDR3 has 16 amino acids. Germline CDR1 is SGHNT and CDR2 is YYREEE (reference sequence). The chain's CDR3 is CASSPVAGKEGNEQFF. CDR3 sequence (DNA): TGTGCCAGCAGCCCGGTAGCGGGAAAGGAGGGGAATGAGCAGTTCTTC.

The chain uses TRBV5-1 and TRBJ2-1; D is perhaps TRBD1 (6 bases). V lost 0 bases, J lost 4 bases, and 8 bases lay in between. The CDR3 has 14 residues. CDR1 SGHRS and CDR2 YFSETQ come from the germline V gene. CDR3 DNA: TGCGCCAGCAGCTTGGGACAGGAATACAATGAGCAGTTCTTC. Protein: CASSLGQEYNEQFF. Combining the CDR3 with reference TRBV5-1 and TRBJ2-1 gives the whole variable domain KAGVTQTPRYLIKTRGQQVTLSCSPISGHRSVSWYQQTPGQGLQFLFEYFSETQRNKGNFPGRFSGRQFSNSRSEMNVSTLELGDSALYLCASSLGQEYNEQFFGPGTRLTVL.

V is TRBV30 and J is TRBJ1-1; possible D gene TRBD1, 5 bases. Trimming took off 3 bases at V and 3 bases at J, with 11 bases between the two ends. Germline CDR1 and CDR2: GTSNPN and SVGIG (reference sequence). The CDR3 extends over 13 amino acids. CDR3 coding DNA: TGTGCCTGGAGGCATGCGGGGGACACTGAAGCTTTCTTT. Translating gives CAWRHAGDTEAFF.

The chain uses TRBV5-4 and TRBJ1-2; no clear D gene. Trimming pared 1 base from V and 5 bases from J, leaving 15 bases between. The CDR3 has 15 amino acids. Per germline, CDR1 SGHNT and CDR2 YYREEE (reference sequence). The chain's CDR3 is CASSLPSFTGYGYTF. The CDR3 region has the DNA TGTGCCAGCAGCTTGCCCTCCTTTACGGGGTATGGCTACACCTTC. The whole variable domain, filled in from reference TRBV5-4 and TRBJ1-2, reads ETGVTQSPTHLIKTRGQQVTLRCSSQSGHNTVSWYQQALGQGPQFIFQYYREEENGRGNFPPRFSGLQFPNYSSELNVNALELDDSALYLCASSLPSFTGYGYTFGSGTRLTVV.

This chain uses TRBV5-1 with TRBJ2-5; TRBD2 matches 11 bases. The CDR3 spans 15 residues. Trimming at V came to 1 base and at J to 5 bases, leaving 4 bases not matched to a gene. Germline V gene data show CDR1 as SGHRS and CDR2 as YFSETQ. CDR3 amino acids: CASSLSSGGRETQYF. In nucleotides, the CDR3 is TGCGCCAGCAGCTTGTCTAGCGGGGGGCGTGAGACCCAGTACTTC.

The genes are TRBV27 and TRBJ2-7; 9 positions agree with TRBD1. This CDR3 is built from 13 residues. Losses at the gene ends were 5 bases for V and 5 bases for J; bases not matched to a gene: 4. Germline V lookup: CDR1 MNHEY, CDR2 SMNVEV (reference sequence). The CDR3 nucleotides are TGTGCCAGCAGTATACAGGGGGCCCACGAGCAGTACTTC. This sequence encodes CASSIQGAHEQYF.

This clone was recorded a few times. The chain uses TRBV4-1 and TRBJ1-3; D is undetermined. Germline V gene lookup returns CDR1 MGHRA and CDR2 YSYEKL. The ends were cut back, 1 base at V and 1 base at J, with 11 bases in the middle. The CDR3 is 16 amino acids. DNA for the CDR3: TGCGCCAGCAGCCAAGGTCCTTGGGCTTCTGGAAACACCATATATTTT. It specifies CASSQGPWASGNTIYF.

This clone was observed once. CDR3 protein: CASSSVTSEETQYF. The DNA of the CDR3 is TGTGCCAGCAGCTCAGTGACATCTGAGGAGACCCAGTACTTC. The chain combines TRBV7-9 with TRBJ2-5; D is unclear. This CDR3 is 14 amino acids long. V was trimmed by 4 bases and J by 5 bases, leaving 14 bases between them. Germline CDR1 and CDR2: SEHNR and FQNEAQ (reference sequence).

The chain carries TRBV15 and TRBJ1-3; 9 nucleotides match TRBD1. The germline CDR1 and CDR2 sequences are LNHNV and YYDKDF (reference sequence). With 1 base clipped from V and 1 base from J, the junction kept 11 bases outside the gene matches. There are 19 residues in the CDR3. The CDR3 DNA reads TGTGCCACCAGCAGAGGAACCGGGACAGGGATGTTGTCTGGAAACACCATATATTTT. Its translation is CATSRGTGTGMLSGNTIYF.

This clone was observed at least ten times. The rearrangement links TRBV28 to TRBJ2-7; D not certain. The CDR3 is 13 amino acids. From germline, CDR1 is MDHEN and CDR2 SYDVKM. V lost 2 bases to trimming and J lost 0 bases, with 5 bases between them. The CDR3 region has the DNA TGTGCCAGCAGTTTAACTGACTCCTACGAGCAGTACTTC. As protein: CASSLTDSYEQYF.

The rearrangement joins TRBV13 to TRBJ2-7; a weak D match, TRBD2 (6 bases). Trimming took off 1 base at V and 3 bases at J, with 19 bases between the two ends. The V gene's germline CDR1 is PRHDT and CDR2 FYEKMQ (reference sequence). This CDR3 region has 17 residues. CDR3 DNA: TGTGCCAGCAGCTTAGTTGCCCTCCCCGGCGGGGACTACGAGCAGTACTTC. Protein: CASSLVALPGGDYEQYF.

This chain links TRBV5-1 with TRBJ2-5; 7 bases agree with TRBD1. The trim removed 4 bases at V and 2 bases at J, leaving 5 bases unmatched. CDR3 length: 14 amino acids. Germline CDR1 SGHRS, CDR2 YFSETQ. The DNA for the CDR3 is TGCGCCAGCAGCAAAGTACAGGGGCAAGAGACCCAGTACTTC. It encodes CASSKVQGQETQYF.

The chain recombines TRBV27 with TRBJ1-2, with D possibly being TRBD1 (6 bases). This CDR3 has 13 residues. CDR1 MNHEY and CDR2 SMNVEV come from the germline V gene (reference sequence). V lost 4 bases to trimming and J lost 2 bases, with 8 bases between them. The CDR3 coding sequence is TGTGCCAGCAGTTCGAGGGGGAACTATGGCTACACCTTC. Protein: CASSSRGNYGYTF.